The 14 T cell receptor beta chains presented below share a single source sample, sequenced in a study of T-cell memory formation after mild COVID-19. TCRdb reprocessed the 5' RACE reads via MiXCR and lists one record per CDR3 protein. The table has about 620,000 distinct CDR3 sequences, roughly 18% seen once. Source material: PBMCs or a T cell subset sorted from them (not recorded which). These receptors all stem from an adult woman who had mild COVID-19 (a few samples of this study predate the infection). Cell type and time point are not known.

This rearrangement joins TRBV18 to TRBJ1-2; D is possibly TRBD1 (6 bases). The CDR3 is 14 amino acids. Looked up from germline, CDR1 is KGHSH and CDR2 is LQKENI. V was clipped by 2 bases and J by 3 bases, with 10 bases between them. CDR3 amino acids: CASSPTGRDYGYTF. The CDR3 bases are TGTGCCAGCTCACCAACAGGGAGGGACTATGGCTACACCTTC.

There are a few counts of this clonotype. This chain uses TRBV28 with TRBJ2-7, with D perhaps matching TRBD1 or TRBD2 (5 bases each). V dropped 5 bases and J dropped 2 bases, with 10 bases sitting between them. The CDR3 is 13 residues long. Germline values: CDR1 MDHEN, CDR2 SYDVKM. The CDR3 here is CASSKGPTYEQYF. CDR3 DNA: TGTGCCAGCAGTAAGGGACCGACCTACGAGCAGTACTTC.

The V gene is TRBV5-1, the J gene TRBJ2-3, with D perhaps given as TRBD1 or TRBD2 (5 bases each). The germline V gene encodes CDR1 SGHRS and CDR2 YFSETQ. The CDR3 is made up of 17 amino acids. The ends were cut back, 4 bases at V and 0 bases at J, with 18 bases in the middle. The CDR3 sequence is CASSRGAGARSTDTQYF. Written as DNA, the CDR3 is TGCGCCAGCAGCCGGGGAGCTGGGGCGAGGAGCACAGATACGCAGTATTTT.

Note on this clonotype: A much larger clone sits a single nucleotide away, making a read error possible. The chain couples TRBV12-3 or TRBV12-4 to TRBJ1-5, with TRBD1 matching 7 bases. CDR3 length: 14 residues. The CDR3 loop is CASRIGTDNQHQHF. CDR3 sequence (DNA): TGTGCCAGCAGGATAGGGACAGACAATCAGCACCAGCATTTT.

The chain uses TRBV7-9 and TRBJ1-2; no clear D gene. There are 14 residues in the CDR3. Deletions cut 5 bases from V and 5 bases from J, with 15 bases between. In germline, CDR1 is SEHNR, CDR2 FQNEAQ (reference sequence). In nucleotides, the CDR3 is TGTGCCAGCAGCCCATGGTTTGCGGATTATGGCTACACCTTC. It yields the protein CASSPWFADYGYTF.

In its sample, this clonotype was seen a few times. This chain connects TRBV6-2 or TRBV6-3 to TRBJ2-7, with D perhaps assigned TRBD1 or TRBD2 (5 bases each). CDR3 length equals 16 residues. Trimming left V 6 bases short and J 0 bases short, with 18 bases between. The V gene's germline CDR1 is MNHEY and CDR2 SVGEGT. CDR3 DNA: TGTGCCAGCAGCCCAGACGTTCGGGACGGCTCCTACGAGCAGTACTTC. Its translation is CASSPDVRDGSYEQYF.

This clonotype was counted only a few times. V gene TRBV27 combines with J gene TRBJ2-1; 7 bases align to TRBD1. Germline V gives CDR1 MNHEY, CDR2 SMNVEV (reference sequence). The CDR3 has 17 residues. The V and J ends lost 5 bases and 1 base, in that order; junction bases with no gene match: 11. The CDR3 spells CASSPPAWDSSYNEQFF. For the CDR3, the DNA is TGTGCCAGCAGTCCCCCGGCATGGGACAGTTCCTACAATGAGCAGTTCTTC.

In its sample, this clonotype was seen many times. The V call is TRBV12-3 or TRBV12-4, the J call TRBJ1-3; 7 bases match TRBD1. Trimming cost V 5 bases and J 3 bases; bases outside gene matches: 4. CDR3 length: 14 amino acids. The DNA of the CDR3 is TGTGCCAGCAGTAACAGGGGAAGTGGAAACACCATATATTTT. Translating it yields CASSNRGSGNTIYF.

This clonotype showed up just a few times. V usage is TRBV7-9 and J usage is TRBJ2-3, with a weak D call TRBD2 (6 bases). The germline V gene has CDR1 SEHNR and CDR2 FQNEAQ (reference sequence). CDR3 size: 15 residues. The ends were cut back, 6 bases at V and 3 bases at J, with 16 bases in the middle. Here the CDR3 reads CASRSLATTTDTQYF. The DNA for the CDR3 is TGTGCCAGCAGGAGTCTAGCGACCACGACAGATACGCAGTATTTT.

This clonotype was found a few times. The chain joins TRBV6-5 to TRBJ2-7, with D hard to call. The CDR3 length is 12 residues. Germline CDR1 reads MNHEY; CDR2 reads SVGAGI. V dropped 0 bases and J dropped 7 bases, with 7 bases sitting between them. CDR3 sequence reads: CASSYSETEQYF. As DNA, the CDR3 is TGTGCCAGCAGTTACTCTGAAACAGAGCAGTACTTC.

This clonotype was seen more than once but under ten times. The chain links TRBV19 to TRBJ2-2; D unresolved. The germline V gene encodes CDR1 LNHDA and CDR2 SQIVND (reference sequence). The CDR3 consists of 14 residues. Trimming removed 8 bases at V and 5 bases at J, with 15 bases between. The CDR3 protein is CASSHRARTGELFF. CDR3 DNA sequence: TGTGCCAGTTCCCACCGGGCCCGAACCGGGGAGCTGTTTTTT.

The rearrangement uses TRBV20-1 and TRBJ1-2; D is possibly TRBD1 (6 bases). Trimming left V 0 bases short and J 7 bases short, with 18 bases between. The germline V gene encodes CDR1 DFQATT and CDR2 SNEGSKA (reference sequence). CDR3 size: 15 residues. CDR3 sequence reads: CSARDRWTDASGYTF. The CDR3, as DNA: TGCAGTGCTAGAGATAGGTGGACAGACGCATCTGGCTACACCTTC.

V and J are TRBV19 and TRBJ2-2, with D possibly matching TRBD2 (5 bases). Germline CDR1 and CDR2: LNHDA and SQIVND (reference sequence). This CDR3 region has 14 residues. V was trimmed by 6 bases and J by 2 bases, leaving 10 bases between them. The CDR3 DNA follows: TGTGCCAGTAGGGGCGAGGGTAACACCGGGGAGCTGTTTTTT. This sequence encodes CASRGEGNTGELFF.

This clonotype was counted at least ten times. The V call is TRBV6-1, the J call TRBJ2-1, with D unclear. The V end was cut by 0 bases, the J end by 6 bases, with 12 bases between. CDR1 and CDR2 (germline): MNHNS, SASEGT. This CDR3 is 15 amino acids long. The CDR3, as DNA: TGTGCCAGCAGTGAAGCGCCGAGTTCAGGCAATGAGCAGTTCTTC. This sequence encodes CASSEAPSSGNEQFF.